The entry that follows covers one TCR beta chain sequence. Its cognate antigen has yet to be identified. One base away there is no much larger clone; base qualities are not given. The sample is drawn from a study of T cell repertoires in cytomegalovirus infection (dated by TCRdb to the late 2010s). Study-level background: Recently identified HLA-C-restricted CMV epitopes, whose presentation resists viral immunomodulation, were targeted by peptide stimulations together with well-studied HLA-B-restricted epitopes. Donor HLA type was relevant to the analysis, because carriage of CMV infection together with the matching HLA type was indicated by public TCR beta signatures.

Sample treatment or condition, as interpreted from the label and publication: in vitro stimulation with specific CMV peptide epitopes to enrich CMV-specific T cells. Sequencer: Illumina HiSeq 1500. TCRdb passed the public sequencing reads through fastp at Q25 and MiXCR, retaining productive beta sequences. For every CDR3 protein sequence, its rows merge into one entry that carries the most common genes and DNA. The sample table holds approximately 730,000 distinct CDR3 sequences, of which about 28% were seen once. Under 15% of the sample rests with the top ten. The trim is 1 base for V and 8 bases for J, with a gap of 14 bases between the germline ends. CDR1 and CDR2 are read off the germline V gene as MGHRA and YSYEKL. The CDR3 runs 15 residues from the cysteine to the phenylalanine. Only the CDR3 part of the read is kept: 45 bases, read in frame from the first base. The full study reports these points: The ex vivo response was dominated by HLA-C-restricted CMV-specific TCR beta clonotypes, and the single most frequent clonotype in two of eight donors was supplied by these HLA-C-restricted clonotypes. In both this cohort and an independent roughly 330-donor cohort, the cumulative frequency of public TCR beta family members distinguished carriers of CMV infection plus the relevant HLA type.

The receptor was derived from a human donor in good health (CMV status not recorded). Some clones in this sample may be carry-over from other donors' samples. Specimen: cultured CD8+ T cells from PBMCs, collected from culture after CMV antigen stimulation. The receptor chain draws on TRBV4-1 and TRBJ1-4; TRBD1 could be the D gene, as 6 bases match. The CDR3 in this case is CASSQVHRESEKLFF. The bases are TGCGCCAGCAGCCAAGTCCACAGGGAGAGCGAAAAACTGTTTTTT.